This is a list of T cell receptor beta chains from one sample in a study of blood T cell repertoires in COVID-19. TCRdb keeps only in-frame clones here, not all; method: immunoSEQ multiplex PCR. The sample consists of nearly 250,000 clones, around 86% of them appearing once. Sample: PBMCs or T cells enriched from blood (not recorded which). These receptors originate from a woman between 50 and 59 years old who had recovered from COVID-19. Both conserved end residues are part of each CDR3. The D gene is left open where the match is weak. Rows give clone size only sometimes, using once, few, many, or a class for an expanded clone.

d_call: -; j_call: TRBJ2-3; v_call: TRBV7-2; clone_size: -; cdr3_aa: CASSDYSTDTQYF; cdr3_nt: TGTGCCAGCAGCGACTATAGCACAGATACGCAGTATTTT
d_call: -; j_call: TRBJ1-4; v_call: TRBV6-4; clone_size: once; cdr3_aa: CASRQRTATNEKLFF; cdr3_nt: TGTGCCAGCAGACAGCGGACGGCTACTAATGAAAAACTGTTTTTT
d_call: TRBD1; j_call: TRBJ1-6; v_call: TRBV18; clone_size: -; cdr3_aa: CASSPQGQGYSPLHF; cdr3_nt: TGTGCCAGCTCACCCCAGGGACAGGGTTATTCACCCCTCCACTTT
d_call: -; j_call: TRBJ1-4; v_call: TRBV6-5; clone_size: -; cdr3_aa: CASSYSTATLAKKLFF; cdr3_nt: TGTGCCAGCAGTTACTCGACTGCAACCCTGGCGAAGAAACTGTTTTTT
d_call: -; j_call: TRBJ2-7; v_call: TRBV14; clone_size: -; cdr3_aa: CASSKTSPEQYF; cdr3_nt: TGTGCCAGCAGCAAAACTAGTCCCGAGCAGTACTTC
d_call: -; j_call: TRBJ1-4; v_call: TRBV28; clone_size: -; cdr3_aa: CASSLGGIGEKLFF; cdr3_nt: TGTGCCAGCAGTCTAGGAGGGATTGGGGAAAAACTGTTTTTT
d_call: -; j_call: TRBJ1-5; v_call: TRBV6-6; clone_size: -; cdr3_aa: CASSPSWELGSNQPQHF; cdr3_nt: TGTGCCAGCAGTCCCTCGTGGGAGTTAGGGAGCAATCAGCCCCAGCATTTT
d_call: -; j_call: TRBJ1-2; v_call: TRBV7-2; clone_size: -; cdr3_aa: CASRRTANYGYTF; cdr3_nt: TGTGCCAGCAGACGGACAGCTAACTATGGCTACACCTTC
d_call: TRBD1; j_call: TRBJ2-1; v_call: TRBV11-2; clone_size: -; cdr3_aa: CASSLRDRLYNEQFF; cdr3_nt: TGTGCCAGCAGCTTAAGGGACAGACTATACAATGAGCAGTTCTTC
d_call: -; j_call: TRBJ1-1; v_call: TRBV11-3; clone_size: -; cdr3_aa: CASSLDMRNRAFF; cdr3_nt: TGTGCCAGCAGCTTAGATATGCGAAATCGGGCTTTCTTT
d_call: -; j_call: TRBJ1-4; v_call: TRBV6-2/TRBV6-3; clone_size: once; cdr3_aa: CASSYSSYPNEKLFF; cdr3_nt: TGTGCCAGCAGTTACTCGAGTTATCCAAATGAAAAACTGTTTTTT
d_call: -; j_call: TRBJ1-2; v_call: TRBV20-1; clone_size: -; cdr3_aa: CSASRVGVHGYTF; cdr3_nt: TGCAGCGCTAGTCGTGTAGGGGTCCATGGCTACACCTTC
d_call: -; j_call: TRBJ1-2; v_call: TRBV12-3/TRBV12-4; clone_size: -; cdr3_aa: CASSTGDYGYTF; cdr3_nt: TGTGCCAGCAGTACCGGTGACTATGGCTACACCTTC
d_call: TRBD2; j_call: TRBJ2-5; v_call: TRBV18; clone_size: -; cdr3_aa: CASSPLAPSGSGETQYF; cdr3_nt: TGTGCCAGCTCACCACTCGCACCTAGCGGGAGCGGGGAGACCCAGTACTTC
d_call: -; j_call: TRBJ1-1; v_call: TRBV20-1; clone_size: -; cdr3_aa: CSASEGGHTEAFF; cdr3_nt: TGCAGTGCTAGTGAGGGGGGGCACACTGAAGCTTTCTTT
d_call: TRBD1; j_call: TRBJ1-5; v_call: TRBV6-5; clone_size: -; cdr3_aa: CASSPGTVLNQPQHF; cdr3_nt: TGTGCCAGCAGCCCCGGGACAGTCTTAAATCAGCCCCAGCATTTT
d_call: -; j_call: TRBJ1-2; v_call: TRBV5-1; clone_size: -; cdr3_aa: CASSLGLTLDGYTF; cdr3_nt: TGCGCCAGCAGCTTGGGACTTACTTTGGATGGCTACACCTTC
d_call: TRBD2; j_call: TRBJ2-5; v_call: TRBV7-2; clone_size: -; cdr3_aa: CASSFGLAGERETQYF; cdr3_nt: TGTGCCAGCAGCTTCGGACTAGCGGGAGAGAGGGAGACCCAGTACTTC
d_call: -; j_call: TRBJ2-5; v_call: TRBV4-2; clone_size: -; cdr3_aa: CASSQDRSGPQETQYF; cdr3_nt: TGTGCCAGCAGCCAAGATAGGAGCGGGCCCCAAGAGACCCAGTACTTC
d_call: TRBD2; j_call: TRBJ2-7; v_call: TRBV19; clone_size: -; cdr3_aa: CAAFHLEREDSYEQYF; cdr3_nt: TGTGCCGCTTTCCATCTGGAGCGGGAGGACTCCTACGAGCAGTACTTC
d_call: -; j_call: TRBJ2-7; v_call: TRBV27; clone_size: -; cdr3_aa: CASTGGRPYEQYF; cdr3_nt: TGTGCCAGCACCGGCGGCCGCCCCTACGAGCAGTACTTC
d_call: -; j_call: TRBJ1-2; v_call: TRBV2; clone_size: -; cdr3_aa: CASSETEANYGYTF; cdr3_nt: TGTGCCAGCAGTGAGACAGAGGCTAACTATGGCTACACCTTC
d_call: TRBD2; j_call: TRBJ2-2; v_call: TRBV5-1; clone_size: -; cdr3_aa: CASSPGLKAPGELFF; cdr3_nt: TGCGCCAGCAGCCCGGGACTAAAGGCCCCCGGGGAGCTGTTTTTT
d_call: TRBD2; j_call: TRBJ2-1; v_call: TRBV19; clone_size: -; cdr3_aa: CASGTGTSAYNEQFF; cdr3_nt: TGTGCCAGTGGTACCGGGACTAGCGCATACAATGAGCAGTTCTTC
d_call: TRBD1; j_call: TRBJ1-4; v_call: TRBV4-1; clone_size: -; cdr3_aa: CASSQIRDRGRWSNEKLFF; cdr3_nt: TGCGCCAGCAGCCAGATCCGGGACAGGGGGCGGTGGTCTAATGAAAAACTGTTTTTT
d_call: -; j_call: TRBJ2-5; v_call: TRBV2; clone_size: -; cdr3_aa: CASSERRDSFWETQYF; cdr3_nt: TGTGCCAGCAGTGAACGGCGGGACAGCTTTTGGGAGACCCAGTACTTC
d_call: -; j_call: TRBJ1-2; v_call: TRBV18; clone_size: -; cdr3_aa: CASSPVPGSTSYGYTF; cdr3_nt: TGTGCCAGCTCACCAGTCCCAGGGTCGACATCCTATGGCTACACCTTC
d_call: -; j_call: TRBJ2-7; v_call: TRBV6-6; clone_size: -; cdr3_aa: CASSRAQNSYEQYF; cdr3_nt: TGTGCCAGCAGTCGAGCACAGAACTCCTACGAGCAGTACTTC
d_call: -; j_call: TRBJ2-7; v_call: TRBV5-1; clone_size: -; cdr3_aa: CASSLDPTSEQYF; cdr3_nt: TGCGCCAGCAGCTTGGACCCCACCAGCGAGCAGTACTTC
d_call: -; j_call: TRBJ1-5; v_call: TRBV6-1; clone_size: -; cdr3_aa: CASSEVVQSNQPQHF; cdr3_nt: TGTGCCAGCAGTGAAGTGGTACAGTCCAATCAGCCCCAGCATTTT
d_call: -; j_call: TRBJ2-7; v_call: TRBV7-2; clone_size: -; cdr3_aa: CASSLVPTVGEQYF; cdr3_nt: TGTGCCAGCAGCTTAGTGCCCACGGTTGGCGAGCAGTACTTC
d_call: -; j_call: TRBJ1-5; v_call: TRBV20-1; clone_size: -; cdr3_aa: CSASPVINQPQHF; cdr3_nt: TGCAGTGCTAGTCCAGTCATCAATCAGCCCCAGCATTTT
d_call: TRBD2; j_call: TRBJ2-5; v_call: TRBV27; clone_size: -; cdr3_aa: CASRTGTREETQYF; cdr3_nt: TGTGCCAGCAGAACCGGGACTAGGGAAGAGACCCAGTACTTC
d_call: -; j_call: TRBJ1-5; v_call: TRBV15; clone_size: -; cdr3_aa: CATSRPSGTALGQPQHF; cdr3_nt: TGTGCCACCAGCAGGCCTAGCGGGACGGCCCTTGGACAGCCCCAGCATTTT
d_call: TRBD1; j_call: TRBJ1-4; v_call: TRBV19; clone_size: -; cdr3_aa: CASSTQGNEKLFF; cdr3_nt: TGTGCCAGTAGCACACAGGGGAATGAAAAACTGTTTTTT
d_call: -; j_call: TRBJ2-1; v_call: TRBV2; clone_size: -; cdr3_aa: CASSAQGRNEQFF; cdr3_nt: TGTGCCAGCAGTGCGCAGGGGCGAAATGAGCAGTTCTTC
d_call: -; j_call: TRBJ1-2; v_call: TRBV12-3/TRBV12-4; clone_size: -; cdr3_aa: CASSPTADYTF; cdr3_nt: TGTGCCAGCAGTCCTACGGCGGACTACACCTTC
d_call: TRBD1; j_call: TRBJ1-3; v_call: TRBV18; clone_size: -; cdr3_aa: CASSLKEETGAMYSGNTIYF; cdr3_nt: TGTGCCAGCTCACTAAAAGAGGAGACAGGGGCAATGTACTCTGGAAACACCATATATTTT
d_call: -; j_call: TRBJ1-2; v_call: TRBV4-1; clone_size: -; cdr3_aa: CASSQVGGPGYTF; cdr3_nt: TGCGCCAGCAGCCAAGTAGGAGGGCCTGGCTACACCTTC
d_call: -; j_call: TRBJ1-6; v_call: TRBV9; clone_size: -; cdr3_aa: CASSVDQGSNSPLHF; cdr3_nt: TGTGCCAGCAGCGTAGACCAGGGGTCCAATTCACCCCTCCACTTT
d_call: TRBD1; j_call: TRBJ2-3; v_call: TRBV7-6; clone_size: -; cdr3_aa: CASSPTGGRGDTQYF; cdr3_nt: TGTGCCAGCAGCCCGACAGGGGGCAGAGGAGATACGCAGTATTTT
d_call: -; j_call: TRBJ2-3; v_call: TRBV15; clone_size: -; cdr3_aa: CATSRRLPSSGTDTQYF; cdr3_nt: TGTGCCACCAGCAGACGACTACCCTCCTCGGGGACAGATACGCAGTATTTT
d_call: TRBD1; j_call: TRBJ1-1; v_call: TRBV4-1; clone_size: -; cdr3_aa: CASSQGQGPTEAFF; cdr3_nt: TGCGCCAGCAGCCAGGGACAGGGGCCTACTGAAGCTTTCTTT
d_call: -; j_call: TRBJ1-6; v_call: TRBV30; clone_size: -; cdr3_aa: CAWGGTANSPLHF; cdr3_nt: TGTGCCTGGGGGGGGACGGCGAATTCACCCCTCCACTTT
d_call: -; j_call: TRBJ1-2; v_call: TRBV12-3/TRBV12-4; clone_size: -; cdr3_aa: CASNPGRFGYTF; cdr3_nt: TGTGCCAGCAATCCGGGGAGATTCGGCTACACCTTC
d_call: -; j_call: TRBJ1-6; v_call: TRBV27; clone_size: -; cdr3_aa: CASSFQTSLNSPLHF; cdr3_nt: TGTGCCAGCAGTTTTCAGACAAGCCTTAATTCACCCCTCCACTTT
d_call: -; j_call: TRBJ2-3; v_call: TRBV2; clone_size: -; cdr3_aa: CASRTRDTDTQYF; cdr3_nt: TGTGCCAGCAGAACTCGGGACACAGATACGCAGTATTTT
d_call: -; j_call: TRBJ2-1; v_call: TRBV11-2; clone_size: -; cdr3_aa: CASSLEGGAFNEQFF; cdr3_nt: TGTGCCAGCAGCTTAGAGGGGGGGGCGTTCAATGAGCAGTTCTTC